This T cell receptor (beta chain) was recovered during a study of shared clonotypes between healthy human individuals. Study-wide findings and caveats: Rarefaction curves obtained for sorted subsets showed sequencing incomplete despite large depth. Some naive CD4 clonotypes, 5% to 5.5%, turned up in common across several donors.

The split of CD4+ cells yielded CD45RA+ naive and CD45RA-negative memory subsets. The CDR3 covers 16 residues. Per germline, CDR1 MDHEN and CDR2 SYDVKM. Trimming took off 3 bases at V and 9 bases at J, with 18 bases between the two ends. Using immunoSEQ multiplex PCR, the repertoire was profiled, and TCRdb retains in-frame clones only, with some absent. The data show millions of clones, over 85% seen once. On this clone: Its specificity is unknown.

The clonotype comes from a man aged 18 to 30 in good health. Specimen: naive CD4+ T cells sorted from blood. Subset described: CD45RA+ positively selected. V and J are TRBV28 and TRBJ1-6; D gene ambiguous. The CDR3: CASSFTSLGRGSPLHF. The CDR3 DNA reads TGTGCCAGCAGTTTTACGAGCCTCGGACGGGGTTCACCCCTCCACTTT.